These T cell receptor beta chains were read from a single sample in a study of CD8+CD57+ T cells in acquired aplastic anemia. TCRdb used MiXCR to reprocess the reads, holding one entry per CDR3 protein. The sample records roughly 190,000 distinct CDR3 sequences, 40% to 55% being singletons. The sequenced sample was sorted CD4+, CD8+, or CD8+CD57+ T cells (not recorded which) from PBMCs. The receptors here all came from a human donor with aplastic anemia. CDR3s include the opening cysteine and the closing phenylalanine or tryptophan. Size tells how often a clone was seen (once, few, many) or the class of an expanded clone, and some rows leave it out.

cdr3_length | j_call | v_call | clone_size | cdr3_aa
16 | TRBJ2-1 | TRBV15 | - | CATSREVDRYFNEQFF
14 | TRBJ1-1 | TRBV14 | - | CASSLTPGNTEAFF
11 | TRBJ2-5 | TRBV20-1 | many | CSARLLETQYF
15 | TRBJ2-2 | TRBV7-3 | many | CASSLAGGDTGELFF
14 | TRBJ1-6 | TRBV7-8 | - | CASSRDRKNSPLHF
13 | TRBJ2-2 | TRBV5-1 | - | CASSSIRAGELFF
15 | TRBJ1-5 | TRBV12-3/TRBV12-4 | - | CAISRGGGSNQPQHF
16 | TRBJ1-1 | TRBV12-5 | few | CASGVVRGGRDTEAFF
15 | TRBJ2-1 | TRBV4-2 | - | CASSQGWTGYNEQFF
11 | TRBJ2-5 | TRBV2 | - | CASMLLETQYF
12 | TRBJ2-7 | TRBV7-2 | many | CASSSTGWEQYF
17 | TRBJ2-2 | TRBV24-1 | - | CASSDFKSEPNTGELFF
16 | TRBJ2-7 | TRBV11-2 | - | CASSLEVGGGSYEQYF
15 | TRBJ2-3 | TRBV14 | - | CASSHFRGGRDTQYF
13 | TRBJ1-1 | TRBV5-1 | few | CASSSTSGTEAFF
11 | TRBJ2-3 | TRBV19 | - | CASRGGDTQYF
12 | TRBJ1-1 | TRBV7-9 | few | CASSLADNEAFF
16 | TRBJ2-1 | TRBV29-1 | - | CSVEPLGGSSYNEQFF
14 | TRBJ2-7 | TRBV7-6 | - | CASSLESGSYEQYF
15 | TRBJ1-1 | TRBV28 | - | CASSLPGGGNTEAFF
14 | TRBJ2-7 | TRBV11-2 | many | CASSFSSRGSLQYF
13 | TRBJ1-2 | TRBV29-1 | - | CSVEDQQIYGYTF
14 | TRBJ2-4 | TRBV19 | many | CASTERTGKNIQYF
11 | TRBJ2-5 | TRBV20-1 | - | CSASERETQYF
13 | TRBJ1-5 | TRBV12-3/TRBV12-4 | - | CASSWDGLRSQHF
14 | TRBJ1-1 | TRBV12-3/TRBV12-4 | - | CASSLWGGNTEAFF
14 | TRBJ2-5 | TRBV15 | few | CATSRDSGQETQYF
15 | TRBJ2-7 | TRBV6-2/TRBV6-3 | many | CASTLGGRAVLEQYF
16 | TRBJ2-1 | TRBV7-9 | many | CASSRLTSRESNEQFF
15 | TRBJ2-7 | TRBV5-1 | many | CASSLWDRADYEQYF